The present T cell receptor beta chain was sequenced within a study of identical twins. Study-level findings and limits: Beta out-of-frame sequences displayed a weaker excess of sharing between twins. Insertions ran lower in abundant cord blood beta clonotypes, though not in memory repertoires.

Unique molecular identifiers were present on cDNA, and template switching added a universal primer site. Via MiXCR, TCRdb re-called the 5' RACE reads, giving one row per CDR3 protein. The sample holds roughly 1.6 million distinct CDR3 sequences, about 32% seen once. This clonotype has a handful of counts. What it binds is unknown. Germline V lookup: CDR1 MDHEN, CDR2 SYDVKM. The CDR3 is 15 amino acids. Trimming left V 7 bases short and J 10 bases short, with 25 bases between. Material: cord blood. J is TRBJ1-1 and V is TRBV28; D may be TRBD1 (5 bases). The receptor comes from a newborn girl in good health. The chain's CDR3 is CASIKRGGPWRGAFF. CDR3 in DNA: TGTGCCAGCATCAAAAGGGGCGGACCCTGGAGGGGAGCTTTCTTT.